A selection of T cell receptor beta chains follows, all from one sample in a study of T cell changes during pregnancy in multiple sclerosis. Method: immunoSEQ multiplex PCR; TCRdb's copy keeps in-frame clones and lacks some. The profile covers around 95,000 clones, with about 94% appearing a single time and approximately 1.6% taken by the ten largest. Sample: peripheral blood, taken after pregnancy. The receptors here all came from a female donor in good health, enrolled as a control in a pregnancy study. Both conserved end residues are part of each CDR3. A D gene is named only where the DNA matches it firmly. Clone size is given for some rows only: seen once, a few or many times, or a class if the clone is expanded.

v_gene: TRBV27
j_gene: TRBJ2-3
abundance: NA
len: 18
d_gene: TRBD2
CDR3nt: TGTGCCAGCAGTCTCCTCCCCTCCCGGGGGGAGAGGGATGTTACGCAGTATTTT
CDR3aa: CASSLLPSRGERDVTQYF

v_gene: TRBV7-6
j_gene: TRBJ2-7
abundance: once
len: 12
d_gene: TRBD1
CDR3nt: TGTGCCAGCAGCTTAACAGGGGACGAGCAGTACTTC
CDR3aa: CASSLTGDEQYF

v_gene: TRBV5-1
j_gene: TRBJ1-6
abundance: NA
len: 16
d_gene: NA
CDR3nt: TGCGCCAGCAGCTTAGGTTCCACAGGGAGGGATTCACCCCTCCACTTT
CDR3aa: CASSLGSTGRDSPLHF

v_gene: TRBV10-3
j_gene: TRBJ2-2
abundance: NA
len: 16
d_gene: TRBD2
CDR3nt: TGTGCCATCAGCGGGACTAGCGGGATATTGGCCGGGGAGCTGTTTTTT
CDR3aa: CAISGTSGILAGELFF

v_gene: TRBV19
j_gene: TRBJ1-5
abundance: NA
len: 15
d_gene: NA
CDR3nt: TGTGCCAGTGGGGGCGTGGGGGTGGGCAATCAGCCCCAGCATTTT
CDR3aa: CASGGVGVGNQPQHF

v_gene: TRBV12-5
j_gene: TRBJ2-1
abundance: NA
len: 16
d_gene: TRBD2
CDR3nt: TGTGCTAGTGGTTGGTTCTCTAGCGGGAGGATCCATGAGCAGTTCTTC
CDR3aa: CASGWFSSGRIHEQFF

v_gene: TRBV25-1
j_gene: TRBJ2-2
abundance: NA
len: 16
d_gene: NA
CDR3nt: TGTGCCAGCAGTGAAACGCAGGGGCGTGGAGCCGGGGAGCTGTTTTTT
CDR3aa: CASSETQGRGAGELFF

v_gene: TRBV9
j_gene: TRBJ2-1
abundance: NA
len: 15
d_gene: TRBD2
CDR3nt: TGTGCCAGCAGCGTAGGACTAGCGGGAGCAGATGAGCAGTTCTTC
CDR3aa: CASSVGLAGADEQFF

v_gene: TRBV28
j_gene: TRBJ1-5
abundance: NA
len: 14
d_gene: NA
CDR3nt: TGTGCCAGCAGTTTCGGCGGGGTTGGGCAGCCCCAGCATTTT
CDR3aa: CASSFGGVGQPQHF

v_gene: TRBV2
j_gene: TRBJ2-2
abundance: NA
len: 17
d_gene: NA
CDR3nt: TGTGCCAGCAGTGTGTCGGCCCTGCTCGGACAGAGAGGGGAGCTGTTTTTT
CDR3aa: CASSVSALLGQRGELFF

v_gene: TRBV28
j_gene: TRBJ2-5
abundance: NA
len: 16
d_gene: TRBD1
CDR3nt: TGTGCCAGCAGTTCCCTACGGGACAGGGGAAAAGAGACCCAGTACTTC
CDR3aa: CASSSLRDRGKETQYF

v_gene: TRBV28
j_gene: TRBJ2-3
abundance: NA
len: 15
d_gene: NA
CDR3nt: TGTGCCAGCACTTCGGGGGAACAGGGCACAGATACGCAGTATTTT
CDR3aa: CASTSGEQGTDTQYF

v_gene: TRBV5-4
j_gene: TRBJ2-5
abundance: NA
len: 13
d_gene: NA
CDR3nt: TGTGCCAGCAGTCCGGACAGTCAAGAGACCCAGTACTTC
CDR3aa: CASSPDSQETQYF

v_gene: TRBV6-5
j_gene: TRBJ1-1
abundance: NA
len: 13
d_gene: NA
CDR3nt: TGTGCCAGCAGTCCCGGGATGAACACTGAAGCTTTCTTT
CDR3aa: CASSPGMNTEAFF

v_gene: TRBV7-9
j_gene: TRBJ2-7
abundance: NA
len: 14
d_gene: TRBD1
CDR3nt: TGTGCCAGCAGCTTCCACAGGGGGGTCGACGAGCAGTACTTC
CDR3aa: CASSFHRGVDEQYF

v_gene: TRBV27
j_gene: TRBJ2-1
abundance: NA
len: 12
d_gene: TRBD2
CDR3nt: TGTGCCACCAAGCGGGACTACAATGAGCAGTTCTTC
CDR3aa: CATKRDYNEQFF

v_gene: TRBV5-1
j_gene: TRBJ2-7
abundance: once
len: 16
d_gene: TRBD1
CDR3nt: TGCGCCAGCAGCTCCTCCGGGACAGGGTCCCCTCGTACACAGTACTTC
CDR3aa: CASSSSGTGSPRTQYF

v_gene: TRBV4-1
j_gene: TRBJ1-4
abundance: NA
len: 15
d_gene: NA
CDR3nt: TGCGCCAGCAGCCAAGATGGAGGACAGTACGAAAAACTGTTTTTT
CDR3aa: CASSQDGGQYEKLFF

v_gene: TRBV27
j_gene: TRBJ2-7
abundance: NA
len: 13
d_gene: NA
CDR3nt: TGTGCCAGCAGCCTTGGGTGGAGTAACGAGCAGTACTTC
CDR3aa: CASSLGWSNEQYF

v_gene: TRBV11-2
j_gene: TRBJ1-1
abundance: NA
len: 13
d_gene: NA
CDR3nt: TGTGCCAGCAGCTGGGCGGGGGTCACTGAAGCTTTCTTT
CDR3aa: CASSWAGVTEAFF

v_gene: TRBV29-1
j_gene: TRBJ2-2
abundance: NA
len: 15
d_gene: TRBD1
CDR3nt: TGCAGCGTTGGAGGGACAGGGGCGTACACCGGGGAGCTGTTTTTT
CDR3aa: CSVGGTGAYTGELFF

v_gene: TRBV6-5
j_gene: TRBJ2-1
abundance: NA
len: 14
d_gene: NA
CDR3nt: TGTGCCAGCAGTCCGGGGGTAGTAAACAATGAGCAGTTCTTC
CDR3aa: CASSPGVVNNEQFF

v_gene: TRBV5-6
j_gene: TRBJ2-7
abundance: NA
len: 13
d_gene: NA
CDR3nt: TGTGCCAGCAGCCTGGGACTTGGTGAAGAGCAGTACTTC
CDR3aa: CASSLGLGEEQYF

v_gene: TRBV6-6
j_gene: TRBJ2-5
abundance: NA
len: 15
d_gene: TRBD1
CDR3nt: TGTGCCAGCAGCCCCGCGGCAGGGGGTACGGAGACCCAGTACTTC
CDR3aa: CASSPAAGGTETQYF

v_gene: TRBV19
j_gene: TRBJ2-1
abundance: NA
len: 17
d_gene: TRBD2
CDR3nt: TGTGCCAGTAGTCCTCTAGCGGGAGTTAGCTCCTACAATGAGCAGTTCTTC
CDR3aa: CASSPLAGVSSYNEQFF

v_gene: TRBV7-8
j_gene: TRBJ2-7
abundance: NA
len: 11
d_gene: NA
CDR3nt: TGTGCCAGCAGCCCTTCCTACGAGCAGTACTTC
CDR3aa: CASSPSYEQYF

v_gene: TRBV7-9
j_gene: TRBJ1-5
abundance: NA
len: 13
d_gene: NA
CDR3nt: TGTGCCAGCAGCTTAGCAGGGGGTCAGCCCCAGCATTTT
CDR3aa: CASSLAGGQPQHF

v_gene: TRBV13
j_gene: TRBJ2-7
abundance: NA
len: 14
d_gene: TRBD2
CDR3nt: TGTGCCAGCAGTCCGACTAGCGGGAACCACGAGCAGTACTTC
CDR3aa: CASSPTSGNHEQYF

v_gene: TRBV2
j_gene: TRBJ1-3
abundance: NA
len: 16
d_gene: NA
CDR3nt: TGTGCCAGCAGTGACCCTTTACAGAGGGTTGGAAACACCATATATTTT
CDR3aa: CASSDPLQRVGNTIYF

v_gene: TRBV5-1
j_gene: TRBJ2-5
abundance: NA
len: 16
d_gene: TRBD1
CDR3nt: TGCGCCAGCAGCTTACGGGGCAGGGGGCAGGAAGAGACCCAGTACTTC
CDR3aa: CASSLRGRGQEETQYF

v_gene: TRBV7-2
j_gene: TRBJ2-3
abundance: NA
len: 15
d_gene: NA
CDR3nt: TGTGCCAGCAGCCCCCGTTTTTCTAGCACAGATACGCAGTATTTT
CDR3aa: CASSPRFSSTDTQYF

v_gene: TRBV5-6
j_gene: TRBJ2-7
abundance: NA
len: 15
d_gene: TRBD2
CDR3nt: TGTGCCAGCAGCCCAACTAGCGGAGCCTTCTACGAGCAGTACTTC
CDR3aa: CASSPTSGAFYEQYF

v_gene: TRBV6-1
j_gene: TRBJ1-4
abundance: NA
len: 13
d_gene: NA
CDR3nt: TGTGCCAGCAGAGAAGTAGCTAATGAAAAACTGTTTTTT
CDR3aa: CASREVANEKLFF

v_gene: TRBV9
j_gene: TRBJ1-3
abundance: NA
len: 14
d_gene: NA
CDR3nt: TGTGCCAGCAGCTTCCAGGGAACGGGAAACACCATATATTTT
CDR3aa: CASSFQGTGNTIYF

v_gene: TRBV6-5
j_gene: TRBJ2-2
abundance: NA
len: 15
d_gene: NA
CDR3nt: TGTGCCAGCAGTTACTGGGGGGTTGGCACCGGGGAGCTGTTTTTT
CDR3aa: CASSYWGVGTGELFF

v_gene: TRBV18
j_gene: TRBJ2-3
abundance: NA
len: 16
d_gene: NA
CDR3nt: TGTGCCAGCTCACCACGGGTAGCGGACAGCACAGATACGCAGTATTTT
CDR3aa: CASSPRVADSTDTQYF

v_gene: TRBV19
j_gene: TRBJ2-7
abundance: NA
len: 14
d_gene: TRBD1
CDR3nt: TGTGCCAGTAGTAGGACAGGGACGAGACGCGAGCAGTACTTC
CDR3aa: CASSRTGTRREQYF

v_gene: TRBV4-1
j_gene: TRBJ1-1
abundance: NA
len: 15
d_gene: TRBD1
CDR3nt: TGCGCCAGCAGCCTACTACCGACAGGGGTTAGTGAAGCTTTCTTT
CDR3aa: CASSLLPTGVSEAFF

v_gene: TRBV28
j_gene: TRBJ2-7
abundance: NA
len: 13
d_gene: NA
CDR3nt: TGTGCCAGCAGTTTTTCGGAGGGATACGAGCAGTACTTC
CDR3aa: CASSFSEGYEQYF

v_gene: TRBV5-1
j_gene: TRBJ2-2
abundance: NA
len: 15
d_gene: NA
CDR3nt: TGCGCCAGCAGCCCGAGACTAATCGGCACCGGGGAGCTGTTTTTT
CDR3aa: CASSPRLIGTGELFF